This TCR beta chain was sequenced during a study of cytotoxic CD8 clonotypes in ibrutinib-treated CLL. The CDR3 contains 14 residues. Trimming shortened V by 1 base and J by 7 bases, and 13 bases separated the two germline ends. The germline V gene has CDR1 KGHSH and CDR2 LQKENI. The method was immunoSEQ multiplex PCR; TCRdb's version includes in-frame clones alone and lacks a portion of them. The data contain roughly 170,000 clones, under 90% of them singletons. The clonotype was recovered from a human donor with chronic lymphocytic leukemia. The material sequenced was PBMCs, taken after 24 months of ibrutinib treatment. V and J are TRBV18 and TRBJ1-2; D perhaps matches TRBD1 (6 bases). The CDR3 sequence: CASSPQGERGGYTF. The CDR3 nucleotides read TGTGCCAGCTCACCACAGGGGGAACGGGGTGGCTACACCTTC.